Listed below are T cell receptor beta chains from one sample, sequenced in a study of blood T cell repertoires in COVID-19. Profiled with immunoSEQ multiplex PCR; TCRdb holds only in-frame clones, not every one. The table lists roughly 240,000 clones, around 85% of them singletons. The sequencing sample was made of PBMCs or T cells enriched from blood (not recorded which). The receptors shown here come from a woman in her 50s with acute COVID-19. CDR3s include the opening cysteine and the closing phenylalanine or tryptophan. The D gene is left open where the match is weak. Some rows have no size entry. The others give once, few or many, or a class for an expanded clone.

size	V	J	D	CDR3	DNA
.	TRBV27	TRBJ1-2	.	CASSFEGVGYTF	TGTGCCAGCAGTTTCGAAGGGGTTGGCTACACCTTC
.	TRBV25-1	TRBJ1-1	.	CASSAGRGNTEAFF	TGTGCCAGCAGTGCCGGACGGGGGAACACTGAAGCTTTCTTT
.	TRBV5-4	TRBJ1-2	TRBD1	CASSSGTGGGYTF	TGTGCCAGCAGCTCCGGGACAGGGGGAGGCTACACCTTC
once	TRBV6-5	TRBJ1-6	.	CASSYWGHSYNSPLHF	TGTGCCAGCAGTTACTGGGGGCACTCCTATAATTCACCCCTCCACTTT
.	TRBV9	TRBJ2-1	.	CASGDIRAGNEQFF	TGTGCCAGCGGCGACATTCGAGCGGGCAATGAGCAGTTCTTC
once	TRBV9	TRBJ2-5	TRBD2	CASSVAGGGANQETQYF	TGTGCCAGCAGCGTAGCCGGCGGGGGGGCAAACCAAGAGACCCAGTACTTC
.	TRBV27	TRBJ1-4	TRBD1	CASSESRGLFEKLFF	TGTGCCAGCAGTGAGAGCAGGGGGCTTTTTGAAAAACTGTTTTTT
.	TRBV6-1	TRBJ1-4	TRBD1	CASSDPGGIQFEKLFF	TGTGCCAGCAGTGACCCAGGGGGAATACAGTTCGAAAAACTGTTTTTT
.	TRBV25-1	TRBJ1-1	.	CASSERQQAFF	TGTGCCAGCAGTGAACGACAGCAAGCTTTCTTT
once	TRBV3-1/TRBV3-2	TRBJ1-6	TRBD1	CASSPTLTGPRSPLHF	TGTGCCAGCAGCCCGACCCTGACAGGGCCTCGTTCACCCCTCCACTTT
.	TRBV9	TRBJ2-5	TRBD2	CASTLAGGLRETQYF	TGTGCCAGCACCCTAGCGGGGGGGCTTCGAGAGACCCAGTACTTC
.	TRBV18	TRBJ1-1	TRBD1	CASSPPGQGFNEAFF	TGTGCCAGCTCACCACCGGGACAGGGTTTTAATGAAGCTTTCTTT
.	TRBV7-6	TRBJ2-2	.	CASSSAGASTGELFF	TGTGCCAGCAGCTCCGCAGGGGCGAGCACCGGGGAGCTGTTTTTT
.	TRBV7-2	TRBJ2-2	TRBD2	CASSSSTSVDTGELFF	TGTGCCAGCAGCTCATCCACTAGCGTGGACACCGGGGAGCTGTTTTTT
.	TRBV7-2	TRBJ2-1	TRBD2	CASSLSGGDFAYNEQFF	TGTGCCAGCAGCCTTAGCGGGGGGGACTTCGCCTACAATGAGCAGTTCTTC
.	TRBV9	TRBJ1-2	TRBD1	CASSFSGTGSGYTF	TGTGCCAGCAGCTTTTCCGGGACAGGGAGTGGCTACACCTTC
.	TRBV27	TRBJ1-1	TRBD1	CASSSQGAAEAFF	TGTGCCAGCAGTTCTCAGGGGGCGGCTGAAGCTTTCTTT
.	TRBV5-1	TRBJ1-1	.	CASSSYSTPVAFF	TGCGCCAGCAGCTCGTACTCGACACCTGTGGCTTTCTTT
.	TRBV5-1	TRBJ1-5	.	CASSLAGDRNQPQHF	TGCGCCAGCAGCTTGGCAGGGGACCGGAATCAGCCCCAGCATTTT
.	TRBV29-1	TRBJ1-1	TRBD1	CSGGDRDTEAFF	TGCAGCGGGGGGGACAGGGACACTGAAGCTTTCTTT
.	TRBV11-3	TRBJ2-1	TRBD2	CASSTPTSGGPESSYNEQFF	TGTGCCAGCAGCACCCCGACTAGCGGGGGCCCAGAGAGCTCCTACAATGAGCAGTTCTTC
.	TRBV19	TRBJ1-3	.	CASAGSVAGNTIYF	TGTGCCAGTGCTGGGAGTGTGGCTGGAAACACCATATATTTT
.	TRBV27	TRBJ1-2	TRBD1	CASSNRGYGYTF	TGTGCCAGCAGTAACAGGGGGTATGGCTACACCTTC
.	TRBV9	TRBJ2-2	.	CASSVRNTGELFF	TGTGCCAGCAGCGTCCGGAACACCGGGGAGCTGTTTTTT
.	TRBV5-5	TRBJ1-1	.	CASTFDGDFLNTEAFF	TGTGCCAGCACCTTCGATGGGGACTTCTTGAACACTGAAGCTTTCTTT